This T cell receptor beta chain was documented in a study of T cell clones after liver transplantation. V gave up 5 bases and J gave up 9 bases, with 14 bases separating them. CDR1 is SGHAT and CDR2 is FQNNGV in the germline V gene. The CDR3 length is 13 residues. Measured with immunoSEQ multiplex PCR; TCRdb has only the in-frame clones, and not every one. The sample has 77,000 or so clones, about 80% seen once; the top ten hold 0.65% to 0.85%. Thawed unstimulated PBMCs were FACS-sorted by CD3, CD4 and CD8 into two populations. This receptor was taken from a human patient who received a liver transplant. Some of the T cells may derive from the graft donor. Source: CD4+ T cells from blood, taken 12 months after liver transplant. The rearrangement joins TRBV11-2 to TRBJ1-5; D ambiguous. The CDR3 is CASSVQVRGPQHF. DNA of the CDR3: TGTGCCAGCAGCGTTCAGGTCCGAGGGCCCCAGCATTTT.